Listed below are T cell receptor beta chains from one sample, sequenced in a study of blood T cell repertoires in COVID-19. The method was immunoSEQ multiplex PCR; TCRdb's version includes in-frame clones alone and lacks a portion of them. Of approximately 260,000 clones in the sample, 75% to 90% were seen once. The sequencing sample was made of peripheral blood. The receptors come from a human donor in a cohort sampled during active COVID-19. Both conserved end residues are part of each CDR3.

TRBJ1-2	TRBV5-1	CASSPSTGGGYGYTF
TRBJ2-1	TRBV10-3	CAISESKAGDRFNEQFF
TRBJ2-1	TRBV5-4	CASSLGRREQFF
TRBJ2-7	TRBV6-1	CASSEGPSVYEQYF
TRBJ1-6	TRBV23-1	CASSQPGVWGNSPLHF
TRBJ2-1	TRBV6-5	CASSFGSGTYEQFF
TRBJ2-1	TRBV27	CASSSMDRPYPYNEQFF
TRBJ2-2	TRBV18	CASSPQERGMNTGELFF
TRBJ1-4	TRBV4-1	CASSQARLTGESKLFF
TRBJ1-1	TRBV18	CASSPRGAGGDTEAFF
TRBJ1-2	TRBV2	CASTSTDYYGYTF
TRBJ1-2	TRBV6-5	CASSSWDRGIYGYTF
TRBJ2-5	TRBV12-3/TRBV12-4	CASSLRETQYF
TRBJ1-5	TRBV5-1	CASSLEGSNQPQHF
TRBJ1-1	TRBV7-9	CASSINRVETFF
TRBJ1-5	TRBV7-8	CASSISGNQPQHF
TRBJ2-3	TRBV7-6	CASSLAVRGGSTDTQYF
TRBJ1-1	TRBV14	CASSQWKSGTEAFF
TRBJ1-3	TRBV7-8	CASSKQGSGNTIYF
TRBJ1-1	TRBV29-1	CSVGAAGSTEAFF
TRBJ2-7	TRBV21-1	CASSTGTRYF
TRBJ2-6	TRBV5-8	CASSLGQGISGANVLTF
TRBJ1-4	TRBV5-1	CASSLMGINEKLFF
TRBJ2-5	TRBV19	CASSIRLAVNQETQYF
TRBJ2-3	TRBV5-4	CASSATGISTDTQYF
TRBJ1-3	TRBV9	CASSRGGAGNTIYF
TRBJ2-3	TRBV5-1	CASSFADGTSGTDTQYF
TRBJ2-7	TRBV27	CASSPHSYEQYF
TRBJ1-2	TRBV6-1	CASSEAGTVGYTF
TRBJ1-2	TRBV2	CASRSRGAHYGYTF
TRBJ1-2	TRBV5-1	CASSLDRGYGYTF
TRBJ2-5	TRBV29-1	CSVEVLRGTQYF
TRBJ2-3	TRBV28	CASSLSAGDTDTQYF
TRBJ2-1	TRBV7-6	CASSLARGSEQFF
TRBJ2-7	TRBV6-5	CATSVAYEQYF
TRBJ1-2	TRBV18	CASSPIQGEANYGYTF
TRBJ2-7	TRBV4-1	CASSQQGLLRVEQYF
TRBJ2-1	TRBV3-1/TRBV3-2	CASSHNSGAYNEQFF
TRBJ2-4	TRBV19	CASSGQGARNIQYF
TRBJ2-1	TRBV6-6	CASIRQREKYNEQFF
TRBJ1-2	TRBV7-6	CASRLPRTRGVRFYTF
TRBJ1-4	TRBV4-2	CASSQDTGMGEKLFF
TRBJ1-6	TRBV6-5	CASSYSARGLNSPLHF
TRBJ1-1	TRBV6-1	CASSEVAGVEAFF
TRBJ1-4	TRBV15	CATSRDLSGTGNEKLFF
TRBJ1-5	TRBV27	CASSLQGAGQPQHF
TRBJ2-3	TRBV5-1	CASSPDQTGGSTDTQYF
TRBJ1-4	TRBV6-5	CASSPNRGEKLFF
TRBJ2-1	TRBV29-1	CSVERQGAYNEQFF
TRBJ2-3	TRBV23-1	CASSPQGGSAPDTQYF
TRBJ1-2	TRBV7-2	CASSSDRSYGYTF
TRBJ2-7	TRBV6-7	CASSYSLRRAYEQYF
TRBJ2-7	TRBV12-3/TRBV12-4	CASSWTGMYEQYF
TRBJ1-4	TRBV2	CASSGSGGGLNEKLFF
TRBJ1-5	TRBV19	CASRPTRDSQSKPQHF
TRBJ1-2	TRBV5-1	CASSPDRRYNYGYTF
TRBJ2-3	TRBV2	CASSLGPGADTQYF
TRBJ1-5	TRBV21-1	CAIKRGNSNQPQHF
TRBJ1-2	TRBV4-3	CASSQALGRGNYGYTF